This TCR beta chain was obtained from a study of cytomegalovirus exposure and HLA in healthy donors. Study background: Across about 400 genotyped donors, around 80% landed in the Caucasian-associated ancestry cluster.

Notes on this clone: Its antigen is currently unknown.

The PCR was carried out with 60 Vbeta primers and 13 Jbeta primers. Libraries were prepared by immunoSEQ multiplex PCR; TCRdb keeps only in-frame clonotypes and omits some of them. The sample carries 140,000 to 150,000 clones, approximately 78% recorded once. Although they were nominally healthy when sampled, donors likely had unrecorded immune exposures. Notes on the study in general: An analysis done earlier found most TCR beta V segments productive about 87% or about 30% of the time.

From germline, CDR1 is SGHRS and CDR2 YFSETQ. V shed 3 bases and J 10 bases; nucleotides not matched to a gene: 14. The CDR3 sequence is 17 residues long. V is TRBV5-1 and J is TRBJ2-1; TRBD2 matches 12 bases. Sequencing input: PBMCs. This TCR was recovered from a female donor in good health and CMV-seronegative. The CDR3 bases are TGCGCCAGCAGCTCCCGATCCCCTAGCGGGAGGGCCGGAGAGCAGTTCTTC. Translated, it gives CASSSRSPSGRAGEQFF.